Below are 23 T cell receptor beta chains sequenced from a single sample in a study of T cell responses to AZD1222 COVID-19 vaccine. Measured with immunoSEQ multiplex PCR; TCRdb has only the in-frame clones, and not every one. The sample has about 84,000 clones, 80% to 95% seen once. This sample comprised peripheral blood, obtained 28 days after the second AZD1222 dose. The receptor set was obtained from an adult who received the AZD1222 COVID-19 vaccine.

This chain links TRBV3-1 (or the pseudogene TRBV3-2) with TRBJ1-4, with D hard to call. The CDR3 runs to 16 residues. Germline V gene sequence: CDR1 LGHDT, CDR2 YNNKEL (reference sequence). Trimming stripped 5 bases from V and 4 bases from J, with 17 bases between. In DNA, the CDR3 is TGTGCCAGCAGCGAACCTCGCGGGTATGATAATGAAAAACTGTTTTTT. Amino acids: CASSEPRGYDNEKLFF.

The rearrangement joins TRBV2 to TRBJ1-1; a possible D gene is TRBD1 (6 bases). CDR3 length equals 15 residues. The V and J ends lost 2 bases and 1 base respectively, with 11 bases between them. Germline CDR1 SNHLY, CDR2 FYNNEI. CDR3 in amino acids: CASSELGTRNTEAFF. For the CDR3, the DNA is TGTGCCAGCAGTGAACTAGGGACACGGAACACTGAAGCTTTCTTT. The whole variable domain, remainder taken from reference TRBV2 and TRBJ1-1, is EPEVTQTPSHQVTQMGQEVILRCVPISNHLYFYWYRQILGQKVEFLVSFYNNEISEKSEIFDDQFSVERPDGSNFTLKIRSTKLEDSAMYFCASSELGTRNTEAFFGQGTRLTVV.

This chain uses TRBV7-9 with TRBJ2-1; 7 bases line up with TRBD1. CDR1 and CDR2 from the germline V gene are SEHNR and FQNEAQ (reference sequence). The V and J ends lost 3 bases and 4 bases, in that order; junction bases with no gene match: 9. This CDR3 has 16 residues. CDR3 residues: CASSFQGQISYNEQFF. For the CDR3, the DNA is TGTGCCAGCAGCTTTCAGGGACAGATTTCATACAATGAGCAGTTCTTC.

This clone was seen a single time. The chain joins TRBV18 to TRBJ1-1, with D possibly being TRBD1 (5 bases). CDR3 length: 14 residues. Germline V gives CDR1 KGHSH, CDR2 LQKENI. Between the trimmed V and J ends, which lost 3 bases and 0 bases, there was a span of 8 bases. The DNA of the CDR3 is TGTGCCAGCTCACCTCAGGGTCTGAACACTGAAGCTTTCTTT. It specifies CASSPQGLNTEAFF.

The chain combines TRBV2 with TRBJ2-7, with D tentatively TRBD1 or TRBD2 (5 bases each). The CDR3 totals 12 residues. Germline V lookup: CDR1 SNHLY, CDR2 FYNNEI. V shed 6 bases and J shed 4 bases, with 10 bases lying between them. The CDR3 nucleotides are TGTGCCAGCAGAAGGGGCGGGTACGAGCAGTACTTC. Its protein product is CASRRGGYEQYF.

This clone was observed a handful of times. For the CDR3, the DNA is TGTGCCTGGAGTGTAATAGCGGGATACAATCAGCCCCAGCATTTT. Translating gives CAWSVIAGYNQPQHF. J is TRBJ1-5 and V is TRBV30; D gene unclear. Trimming removed 0 bases at V and 3 bases at J, with 12 bases between. This CDR3 is 15 amino acids long. CDR1 and CDR2 from the germline V gene are GTSNPN and SVGIG (reference sequence).

The chain couples TRBV7-6 to TRBJ1-1, with TRBD1 matching 7 bases. The trim removed 4 bases at V and 0 bases at J, leaving 5 bases unmatched. The V gene's germline CDR1 is SGHVS and CDR2 FNYEAQ. This CDR3 comprises 15 residues. CDR3 sequence reads: CASSSYRGVNTEAFF. The DNA for the CDR3 is TGTGCCAGCAGCTCATACAGGGGCGTGAACACTGAAGCTTTCTTT.

The chain employs TRBV9 and TRBJ2-1; no clear D gene. The CDR3 covers 15 residues. The germline gives CDR1 SGDLS, CDR2 YYNGEE. Trimming removed 0 bases at V and 5 bases at J, with 12 bases between. The CDR3 spells CASSVGGTPNNEQFF. The CDR3 DNA follows: TGTGCCAGCAGCGTAGGGGGAACTCCGAACAATGAGCAGTTCTTC.

This clone was recorded once. The CDR3 nucleotides are TGTGCCAGCAGCTCCAGAGGTCGGCCAGGGGCCGCCATATATTTT. The encoded protein is CASSSRGRPGAAIYF. This rearrangement joins TRBV13 to TRBJ1-3, with D perhaps matching TRBD1 (6 bases). From germline, CDR1 is PRHDT and CDR2 FYEKMQ (reference sequence). This CDR3 has 15 amino acids. Between the trimmed V and J ends, which lost 4 bases and 11 bases, there was a span of 21 bases.

Points on this clone: The conserved final phenylalanine or tryptophan is absent from the CDR3, which likely points to a read error. The limits of the CDR3 on the DNA are not certain, so only TCRdb's listed CDR3 is given. The chain has TRBV2 and TRBJ2-3; the D segment call TRBD2 is taken from the table without a DNA check. Germline V CDR1 and CDR2: SNHLY, FYNNEI. The CDR3 sequence runs 8 residues, both termini included. CDR3 sequence reads: CASSDGSE.

The gene calls are TRBV6-4 and TRBJ1-4; D gene unclear. The V end lost 8 bases, the J end lost 7 bases, and 14 bases lay between the germline ends. Germline loops: CDR1 MRHNA, CDR2 SNTAGT. The CDR3 totals 13 residues. The CDR3 reads CASEGRPGEKLFF. CDR3 nucleotides: TGTGCCAGCGAGGGTCGCCCAGGTGAAAAACTGTTTTTT.

J is TRBJ2-3 and V is TRBV5-1; 7 bases match TRBD2. From germline, CDR1 is SGHRS and CDR2 YFSETQ. This CDR3 region has 14 residues. Trimming at V came to 6 bases and at J to 1 base, leaving 5 bases not matched to a gene. The CDR3 here is CASKGLSGTDTQYF. CDR3 coding DNA: TGCGCCAGCAAGGGACTATCAGGCACAGATACGCAGTATTTT.

This rearrangement joins TRBV18 to TRBJ2-3; 10 nucleotides match TRBD2. Germline-derived CDR1 and CDR2 are KGHSH and LQKENI. Trimming cost V 5 bases and J 1 base; bases outside gene matches: 9. CDR3 length: 17 residues. For the CDR3, the DNA is TGTGCCAGCTCAACCCGCTCGACTAGCGGGCGCACAGATACGCAGTATTTT. Amino acids: CASSTRSTSGRTDTQYF.

Here the CDR3 DNA reads TGTGCCAGCAGCGTAGCGGGGACAGGGGCCGCTTTCTTT. Amino acids: CASSVAGTGAAFF. The chain links TRBV9 to TRBJ1-1; 10 nucleotides agree with TRBD1. The CDR3 runs 13 residues. V was pared by 0 bases and J by 11 bases, with 4 bases of the junction left unmatched. Germline V gene lookup returns CDR1 SGDLS and CDR2 YYNGEE.

The chain employs TRBV18 and TRBJ1-1; D gene ambiguous. Germline V gene lookup returns CDR1 KGHSH and CDR2 LQKENI. The CDR3 has 13 residues. Between the trimmed V and J ends, which lost 6 bases and 0 bases, there was a span of 8 bases. The CDR3 sequence: CASSETVNTEAFF. CDR3 DNA sequence: TGTGCCAGCTCTGAGACTGTGAACACTGAAGCTTTCTTT. Full variable domain (outside the CDR3, taken from reference TRBV18 and TRBJ1-1): NAGVMQNPRHLVRRRGQEARLRCSPMKGHSHVYWYRQLPEEGLKFMVYLQKENIIDESGMPKERFSAEFPKEGPSILRIQQVVRGDSAAYFCASSETVNTEAFFGQGTRLTVV.

This clone was seen once. The chain uses TRBV6-1 and TRBJ1-1; D not certain. From germline, CDR1 is MNHNS and CDR2 SASEGT. Trimming shortened V by 2 bases and J by 1 base, and 11 bases separated the two germline ends. This CDR3 contains 15 residues. In DNA, the CDR3 is TGTGCCAGCAGTGAATCGGGGAGATCGAACACTGAAGCTTTCTTT. It specifies CASSESGRSNTEAFF.

The V call is TRBV4-1, the J call TRBJ1-4; TRBD1 is a possible D gene (6 bases). The V end was cut by 0 bases, the J end by 0 bases, with 17 bases between. Germline loops: CDR1 MGHRA, CDR2 YSYEKL. The CDR3 covers 19 residues. CDR3 DNA sequence: TGCGCCAGCAGCCAAGAGGGGTGGGTAGGGGGAACAACTAATGAAAAACTGTTTTTT. Amino acid sequence: CASSQEGWVGGTTNEKLFF.

The chain combines TRBV30 with TRBJ2-2; TRBD2 is a possible D gene (6 bases). The length of the CDR3 is 16 residues. V was cut by 2 bases and J by 5 bases, with 18 bases left in between. CDR1 is GTSNPN and CDR2 is SVGIG in the germline V gene (reference sequence). CDR3 protein: CAWSQVTRGGTGELFF. The CDR3 DNA follows: TGTGCCTGGAGTCAAGTGACGCGGGGCGGGACCGGGGAGCTGTTTTTT.

The rearrangement links TRBV3-1 (or the pseudogene TRBV3-2) to TRBJ2-1; D possibly uses TRBD1 or TRBD2 (5 bases each). The germline V and J ends were trimmed by 1 base and 1 base, with 5 bases remaining between them. This CDR3 comprises 14 residues. The V gene's germline CDR1 is LGHDT and CDR2 YNNKEL (reference sequence). CDR3 sequence reads: CASSQGGSYNEQFF. The CDR3 coding sequence is TGTGCCAGCAGCCAAGGGGGGTCCTACAATGAGCAGTTCTTC.

The V and J genes are TRBV4-1 and TRBJ2-3; 8 bases fit TRBD2. Per germline, CDR1 MGHRA and CDR2 YSYEKL. The CDR3 contains 18 residues. Losses at the gene ends were 2 bases for V and 0 bases for J; bases not matched to a gene: 10. The CDR3 protein is CASSQLAVASGSTDTQYF. The CDR3, as DNA: TGCGCCAGCAGCCAACTTGCGGTGGCTAGCGGGAGCACAGATACGCAGTATTTT.

V is TRBV19 and J is TRBJ1-5; 10 nucleotides align to TRBD1. Germline trimming cut 6 bases from V and 2 bases from J; bases unmatched to any gene: 4. Germline CDR1 is LNHDA and CDR2 is SQIVND (reference sequence). CDR3 size: 15 residues. This chain's CDR3 is CASSPGTGGNQPQHF. Here the CDR3 DNA reads TGTGCCAGTAGCCCCGGGACAGGGGGCAATCAGCCCCAGCATTTT.

The genes are TRBV25-1 and TRBJ2-3; D gene unclear. This CDR3 has 14 amino acids. The V end was cut by 7 bases, the J end by 2 bases, with 13 bases between. Germline CDR1 reads MGHDK; CDR2 reads SYGVNS. The CDR3 sequence: CASIPERATDTQYF. The CDR3, as DNA: TGTGCCAGCATTCCGGAGAGAGCCACAGATACGCAGTATTTT.

The chain joins TRBV12-3 or TRBV12-4 to TRBJ2-1, with 7 bases that match TRBD2. J was trimmed by 14 bases and V by 1 base; bases with no gene match: 2. CDR3 size: 11 residues. CDR3 bases: TGTGCCAGCAGTTTAGGGACTAGAAAGTTCTTC. It yields the protein CASSLGTRKFF.